These 26 T cell receptor beta chains share one sample of origin, sequenced in a study of T cell responses to AZD1222 COVID-19 vaccine. The repertoire was sequenced with immunoSEQ multiplex PCR; TCRdb's copy has only in-frame clones and lacks some. The repertoire holds fewer than 200,000 clones, with around nine tenths as singletons. Sequences were derived from peripheral blood, sampled 28 days after the second AZD1222 dose. These TCRs come from an adult who received the AZD1222 COVID-19 vaccine.

The CDR3 sequence: CAISYTGYQPQHF. The CDR3 nucleotides are TGTGCCATCAGCTATACAGGGTATCAGCCCCAGCATTTT. V gene TRBV10-3 combines with J gene TRBJ1-5; TRBD1 might be the D (6 bases). The germline CDR1 and CDR2 sequences are ENHRY and SYGVKD. V lost 6 bases, J lost 5 bases, and 11 bases lay in between. The CDR3 extends over 13 amino acids.

The V and J genes are TRBV6-9 and TRBJ2-7; D not certain. V was cut by 3 bases and J by 5 bases, with 5 bases left in between. CDR1 MNHGY and CDR2 SVAAGI come from the germline V gene. The CDR3 has 11 amino acids. DNA of the CDR3: TGTGCCAGCAGTTACAGGCACGAGCAGTACTTC. Amino acid sequence: CASSYRHEQYF.

The gene calls are TRBV10-2 and TRBJ1-4, with TRBD1 matching over 9 bases. This CDR3 is 15 amino acids long. Looked up from germline, CDR1 is WSHSY and CDR2 is SAAADI. Trimming cost V 0 bases and J 8 bases; bases outside gene matches: 4. The CDR3 DNA is TGCGCCAGCAGTGAGTCGCGGACAGGGGAGGAAAAACTGTTTTTT. Its translation is CASSESRTGEEKLFF.

This sequence joins TRBV3-1 (or the pseudogene TRBV3-2) and TRBJ2-1; no clear D. The germline V gene encodes CDR1 LGHDT and CDR2 YNNKEL (reference sequence). The V end was cut by 1 base, the J end by 0 bases, with 13 bases between. The CDR3 loop spans 17 amino acids. The CDR3 spells CASSQAFEKSSYNEQFF. CDR3 bases: TGTGCCAGCAGCCAAGCCTTCGAAAAGAGCTCCTACAATGAGCAGTTCTTC.

The chain carries TRBV2 and TRBJ1-5, with 8 bases that match TRBD1. Looked up from germline, CDR1 is SNHLY and CDR2 is FYNNEI. J was trimmed by 4 bases and V by 7 bases; bases with no gene match: 6. CDR3 length: 14 residues. CDR3 amino acids: CASTPGQGNQPQHF. CDR3 sequence (DNA): TGTGCCAGCACCCCAGGACAGGGAAATCAGCCCCAGCATTTT.

This chain connects TRBV27 to TRBJ2-3, with D perhaps TRBD2 (5 bases). The CDR3 contains 14 residues. V lost 6 bases, J lost 1 base, and 11 bases lay in between. Germline CDR1 is MNHEY and CDR2 is SMNVEV (reference sequence). The CDR3 coding sequence is TGTGCCAGCAGGTCGGTGGGAGGCACAGATACGCAGTATTTT. Its protein product is CASRSVGGTDTQYF.

CDR3 DNA: TGTGCCATCAGTGGCGGGACAGTTTATGGCTACGAGCAGTACTTC. Amino acid sequence: CAISGGTVYGYEQYF. The rearrangement links TRBV10-3 to TRBJ2-7; D is possibly TRBD1 (7 bases). This CDR3 spans 15 amino acids. The germline V gene has CDR1 ENHRY and CDR2 SYGVKD. V dropped 4 bases and J dropped 3 bases, with 16 bases sitting between them.

This clone showed up just once. V usage is TRBV18 and J usage is TRBJ1-2; D ambiguous. Germline CDR1 KGHSH, CDR2 LQKENI. Trimming pared 0 bases from V and 4 bases from J, leaving 12 bases between. The CDR3 is 15 residues long. The CDR3 region has the DNA TGTGCCAGCTCACCACCGCTGGTCTCCTCCTATGGCTACACCTTC. It codes for CASSPPLVSSYGYTF.

The chain links TRBV18 to TRBJ2-5; perhaps TRBD2 as D (6 bases). Trimming took off 3 bases at V and 4 bases at J, with 12 bases between the two ends. From germline, CDR1 is KGHSH and CDR2 LQKENI. The CDR3 consists of 14 residues. CDR3 coding DNA: TGTGCCAGCTCACCCGCAATGGGGGGAGAGACCCAGTACTTC. The encoded protein is CASSPAMGGETQYF. Together with reference TRBV18 and TRBJ2-5, the CDR3 gives the full variable domain: NAGVMQNPRHLVRRRGQEARLRCSPMKGHSHVYWYRQLPEEGLKFMVYLQKENIIDESGMPKERFSAEFPKEGPSILRIQQVVRGDSAAYFCASSPAMGGETQYFGPGTRLLVL.

The chain combines TRBV29-1 with TRBJ1-1, with TRBD1 matching 7 bases. This CDR3 is 13 amino acids long. CDR1 and CDR2 (germline): SQVTM, ANQGSEA. With 5 bases clipped from V and 5 bases from J, the junction kept 8 bases outside the gene matches. CDR3 DNA: TGCAGCGTTATGACAGGGATGGGTACTGAAGCTTTCTTT. Protein sequence: CSVMTGMGTEAFF.

V gene TRBV7-2 combines with J gene TRBJ2-5; D gene uncertain. The ends were cut back, 6 bases at V and 3 bases at J, with 8 bases in the middle. The CDR3 has 12 residues. Germline V lookup: CDR1 SGHTA, CDR2 FQGNSA. The CDR3 sequence: CASSSSKETQYF. The CDR3 coding sequence is TGTGCCAGCAGTTCATCCAAAGAGACCCAGTACTTC.

V usage is TRBV5-1 and J usage is TRBJ1-1; the D is unclear. In germline, CDR1 is SGHRS, CDR2 YFSETQ. With 4 bases removed from V and 8 bases from J, the gap between germline ends came to 12 bases. The CDR3 sequence is 12 residues long. The CDR3 DNA is TGCGCCAGCAGCCCGGAGGGAGACGAAGCTTTCTTT. Its translation is CASSPEGDEAFF.

This clone was observed once. The chain recombines TRBV3-1 (or the pseudogene TRBV3-2) with TRBJ1-3; D unclear. The V gene lost 2 bases and the J gene lost 4 bases, with 3 bases spanning the gap. The germline V gene has CDR1 LGHDT and CDR2 YNNKEL (reference sequence). CDR3 length: 12 residues. CDR3 bases: TGTGCCAGCAGCCAATCAGGAAACACCATATATTTT. This sequence encodes CASSQSGNTIYF.

The chain links TRBV6-4 to TRBJ2-3; 8 bases are shared with TRBD1. The CDR3 extends over 15 amino acids. CDR1 and CDR2 from the germline V gene are MRHNA and SNTAGT. J lost 0 bases, V lost 4 bases, and 3 bases had no gene match. Written as DNA, the CDR3 is TGTGCCAGCAGTGGAGGACAGGGAAGCACAGATACGCAGTATTTT. Its protein product is CASSGGQGSTDTQYF.

The rearrangement joins TRBV6-4 to TRBJ2-7; D ambiguous. V was clipped by 2 bases and J by 1 base, with 6 bases between them. This CDR3 is 13 amino acids long. CDR1 is MRHNA and CDR2 is SNTAGT in the germline V gene. The DNA of the CDR3 is TGTGCCAGCAGTGACCCCGCTTCCTACGAGCAGTACTTC. Amino acid sequence: CASSDPASYEQYF.

V usage is TRBV4-3 and J usage is TRBJ1-5, with D unresolved. Germline V gene lookup returns CDR1 LGHNA and CDR2 YSLEER. Trimming pared 0 bases from V and 5 bases from J, leaving 14 bases between. This CDR3 spans 16 amino acids. The CDR3 DNA follows: TGCGCCAGCAGCCAAGAGAATCGTGGCGGGGATCAGCCCCAGCATTTT. Translating gives CASSQENRGGDQPQHF.

This chain joins TRBV10-1 and TRBJ2-3; 9 positions agree with TRBD1. Germline V gene lookup returns CDR1 WNHNN and CDR2 SYGVQD (reference sequence). The CDR3 extends over 16 amino acids. V trimming: 2 bases; J trimming: 6 bases; junction bases outside the gene matches: 9. The CDR3 reads CASSEGGQGKADTQYF. The CDR3 nucleotides are TGCGCCAGCAGTGAGGGAGGACAGGGGAAGGCGGATACGCAGTATTTT.

The chain carries TRBV9 and TRBJ1-2, with unresolved D. From germline, CDR1 is SGDLS and CDR2 YYNGEE. The CDR3 has 14 amino acids. Trimming removed 3 bases from V and 6 bases from J, with 15 bases in between. The chain's CDR3 is CASSASPETHGYTF. CDR3 nucleotides: TGTGCCAGCAGCGCCAGTCCCGAAACCCATGGCTACACCTTC.

The chain employs TRBV2 and TRBJ1-1, with a possible D match to TRBD1 (5 bases). The V gene's germline CDR1 is SNHLY and CDR2 FYNNEI. Between the trimmed V and J ends, which lost 7 bases and 6 bases, there was a span of 18 bases. The CDR3 consists of 14 residues. The DNA of the CDR3 is TGTGCCAGCAAGGGTGAGGGACGGTGGCCTGAAGCTTTCTTT. Translation: CASKGEGRWPEAFF.

The rearrangement joins TRBV6-5 to TRBJ2-1, with TRBD1 matching over 12 bases. This CDR3 is 14 amino acids long. CDR1 is MNHEY and CDR2 is SVGAGI in the germline V gene. Unmatched junction bases numbered 4, after V lost 6 bases and J lost 7 bases. The CDR3 loop reads CASSPGQGANEQFF. In nucleotides, the CDR3 is TGTGCCAGCAGCCCGGGACAGGGGGCGAATGAGCAGTTCTTC.

This chain uses TRBV29-1 with TRBJ2-7; 8 bases align to TRBD1. The length of the CDR3 is 11 residues. Germline lookup yields CDR1 SQVTM and CDR2 ANQGSEA. The ends lost 5 bases at V and 7 bases at J; junction bases unmatched: 4. CDR3 DNA sequence: TGCAGCGTTCGGACAGGGCCAGAGCAGTACTTC. Protein sequence: CSVRTGPEQYF.

This clone was observed a few times. The chain recombines TRBV7-9 with TRBJ1-1; D unresolved. The CDR3 is 14 amino acids. CDR1 and CDR2 (germline): SEHNR, FQNEAQ (reference sequence). Trimming shortened V by 5 bases and J by 1 base, and 11 bases separated the two germline ends. The CDR3 here is CASSRVGKNTEAFF. The CDR3 nucleotides read TGTGCCAGCAGCAGGGTAGGGAAGAACACTGAAGCTTTCTTT. Drawing the rest from reference TRBV7-9 and TRBJ1-1, the complete variable domain is DTGVSQNPRHKITKRGQNVTFRCDPISEHNRLYWYRQTLGQGPEFLTYFQNEAQLEKSRLLSDRFSAERPKGSFSTLEIQRTEQGDSAMYLCASSRVGKNTEAFFGQGTRLTVV.

J is TRBJ2-3 and V is TRBV5-8; tentatively, D is TRBD2 (6 bases). The CDR3 consists of 14 residues. The V gene's germline CDR1 is SGHTS and CDR2 YDEGEE. Trimming pared 3 bases from V and 2 bases from J, leaving 10 bases between. DNA of the CDR3: TGTGCCAGCAGCTCCCGGGACTTCACAGATACGCAGTATTTT. Its translation is CASSSRDFTDTQYF.

The chain couples TRBV5-1 to TRBJ1-3; no definite D call. The CDR3 consists of 16 residues. Trimming stripped 3 bases from V and 0 bases from J, with 13 bases between. Germline V gene sequence: CDR1 SGHRS, CDR2 YFSETQ. DNA of the CDR3: TGCGCCAGCAGCTCAAGCGACCCGAGCTCTGGAAACACCATATATTTT. The encoded protein is CASSSSDPSSGNTIYF. Complete variable domain (other parts from reference TRBV5-1 and TRBJ1-3): KAGVTQTPRYLIKTRGQQVTLSCSPISGHRSVSWYQQTPGQGLQFLFEYFSETQRNKGNFPGRFSGRQFSNSRSEMNVSTLELGDSALYLCASSSSDPSSGNTIYFGEGSWLTVV.

The chain couples TRBV6-1 to TRBJ1-5; the D is unclear. Deletions cut 2 bases from V and 9 bases from J, with 5 bases between. The CDR3 covers 11 residues. CDR1 is MNHNS, CDR2 SASEGT, per germline. CDR3 nucleotides: TGTGCCAGCAGTGAACACCGGCCCCAGCATTTT. Protein product: CASSEHRPQHF.

The chain uses TRBV11-2 and TRBJ2-1; TRBD2 might be the D (7 bases). This CDR3 is 15 amino acids long. V was shortened by 2 bases and J by 5 bases, with 13 bases between the two germline ends. CDR1 and CDR2 from the germline V gene are SGHAT and FQNNGV. The CDR3, as DNA: TGTGCCAGCAGCTTAATTACGGGGGGCAACAATGAGCAGTTCTTC. Translation: CASSLITGGNNEQFF.